This TCR beta chain was observed in a study of blood T cell repertoires in COVID-19. Overall study: Spain, Italy and the United States supplied samples that represented acute and convalescent COVID-19. The analysed material was cDNA or gDNA that came from T cells, B-cell-depleted T cells, or PBMCs.

The CDR3 length is 16 residues. With 4 bases clipped from V and 3 bases from J, the junction kept 7 bases outside the gene matches. Germline lookup yields CDR1 LGHDT and CDR2 YNNKEL (reference sequence). As originally analysed: Reference gene primer amplification gave nucleated cell count estimates. TCRdb's copy holds only in-frame clones and misses some; the assay was immunoSEQ multiplex PCR. Clone size and the V and J calls come from that table; the DNA yielded D and trimming. The data contain 100,000 or so clones, roughly 81% of them singletons. Sequencing was performed on peripheral blood. V and J are TRBV3-1 (or the pseudogene TRBV3-2) and TRBJ2-3, with 10 bases fitting TRBD2. This clonotype was sampled from a human donor in a cohort sampled during active COVID-19. CDR3 nucleotide sequence: TGTGCCAGCAGCCTTAATAGCGGGGGGTCGACAGATACGCAGTATTTT. Protein product: CASSLNSGGSTDTQYF.